The clone carrying this TCR beta chain was seen many times. Its antigen remains unknown. No fewer than 6 million PBMCs went into each sample. Extraction yielded at least 6 micrograms of total RNA per sample. The germline V gene has CDR1 SQVTM and CDR2 ANQGSEA. Between the trimmed V and J ends, which lost 5 bases and 4 bases, there was a span of 7 bases. There are 11 residues in the CDR3. This entry belongs to a study of blood T cells in healthy people across ages. Broader study findings: Observed TCR beta diversity per million T cells went down as age went up. This fall followed a roughly linear course with age.

The second PCR ran about 7 to 12 cycles with a sample-barcoded 5' primer and J-beta primers. Each cDNA molecule received a tag from a template-switch adaptor that had 12 random nucleotides. TCRdb reprocessed the 5' RACE reads via MiXCR and lists one record per CDR3 protein. This table has over 1,500,000 distinct CDR3 sequences, approximately 40% appearing once. The genes are TRBV29-1 and TRBJ2-3, with D unclear. Specimen: blood. This TCR derives from a human donor in good health. In nucleotides, the CDR3 is TGCAGCGTTTCTGACGCAGATACGCAGTATTTT. The encoded protein is CSVSDADTQYF.